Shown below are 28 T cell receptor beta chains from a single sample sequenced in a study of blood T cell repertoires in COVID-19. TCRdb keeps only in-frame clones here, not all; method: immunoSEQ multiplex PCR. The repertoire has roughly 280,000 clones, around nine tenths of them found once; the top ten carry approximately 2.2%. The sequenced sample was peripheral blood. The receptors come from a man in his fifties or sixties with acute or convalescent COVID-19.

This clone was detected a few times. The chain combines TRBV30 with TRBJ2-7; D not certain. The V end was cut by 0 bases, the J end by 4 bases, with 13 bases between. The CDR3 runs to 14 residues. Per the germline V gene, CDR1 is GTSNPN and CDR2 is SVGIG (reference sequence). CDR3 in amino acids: CAWSVPWLKYEQYF. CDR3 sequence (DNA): TGTGCCTGGAGTGTACCATGGCTCAAGTACGAGCAGTACTTC. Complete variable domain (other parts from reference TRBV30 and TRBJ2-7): SQTIHQWPATLVQPVGSPLSLECTVEGTSNPNLYWYRQAAGRGLQLLFYSVGIGQISSEVPQNLSASRPQDRQFILSSKKLLLSDSGFYLCAWSVPWLKYEQYFGPGTRLTVT.

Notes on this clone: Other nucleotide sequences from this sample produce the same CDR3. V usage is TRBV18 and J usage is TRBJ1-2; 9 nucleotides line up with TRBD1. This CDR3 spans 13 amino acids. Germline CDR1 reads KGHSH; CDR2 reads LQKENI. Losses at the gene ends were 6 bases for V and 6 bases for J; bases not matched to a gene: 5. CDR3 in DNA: TGTGCCAGCTCCCCGGGGACAGGGAATGGCTACACCTTC. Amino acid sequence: CASSPGTGNGYTF.

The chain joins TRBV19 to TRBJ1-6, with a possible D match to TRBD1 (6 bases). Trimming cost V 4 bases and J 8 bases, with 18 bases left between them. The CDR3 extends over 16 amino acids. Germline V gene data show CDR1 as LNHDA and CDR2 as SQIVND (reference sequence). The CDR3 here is CASSRRTGQWYSPLHF. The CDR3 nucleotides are TGTGCCAGTAGTAGGCGGACGGGACAATGGTATTCACCCCTCCACTTT.

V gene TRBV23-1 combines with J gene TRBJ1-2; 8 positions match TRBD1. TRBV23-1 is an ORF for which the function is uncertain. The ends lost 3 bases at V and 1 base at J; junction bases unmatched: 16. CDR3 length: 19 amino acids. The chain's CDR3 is CASSHPEGGWGQDNYGYTF. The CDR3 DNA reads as TGCGCCAGCAGTCACCCGGAGGGGGGCTGGGGACAGGATAACTATGGCTACACCTTC.

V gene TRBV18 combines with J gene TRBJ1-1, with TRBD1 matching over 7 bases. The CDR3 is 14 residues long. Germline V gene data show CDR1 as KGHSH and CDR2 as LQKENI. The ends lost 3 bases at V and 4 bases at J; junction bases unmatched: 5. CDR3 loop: CASSPNPGGTEAFF. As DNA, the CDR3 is TGTGCCAGCTCACCCAATCCAGGGGGCACTGAAGCTTTCTTT.

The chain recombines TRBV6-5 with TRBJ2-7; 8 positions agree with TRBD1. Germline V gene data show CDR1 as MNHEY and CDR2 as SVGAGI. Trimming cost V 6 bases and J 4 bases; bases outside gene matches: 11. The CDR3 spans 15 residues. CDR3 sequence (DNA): TGTGCCAGCAGCACTACCTGGACAGGGATTTACGAGCAGTACTTC. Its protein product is CASSTTWTGIYEQYF.

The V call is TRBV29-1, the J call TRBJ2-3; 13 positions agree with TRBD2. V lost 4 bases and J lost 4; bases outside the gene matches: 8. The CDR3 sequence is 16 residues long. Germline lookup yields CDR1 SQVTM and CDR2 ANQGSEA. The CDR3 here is CSVAGTSGGVSDTQYF. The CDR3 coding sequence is TGCAGCGTTGCCGGTACTAGCGGGGGGGTTTCAGATACGCAGTATTTT.

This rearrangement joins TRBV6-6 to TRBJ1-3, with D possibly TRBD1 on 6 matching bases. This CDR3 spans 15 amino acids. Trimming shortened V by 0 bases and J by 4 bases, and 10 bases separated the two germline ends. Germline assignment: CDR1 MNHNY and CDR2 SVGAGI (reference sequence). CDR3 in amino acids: CASSYSWGPGNTIYF. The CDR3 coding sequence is TGTGCCAGCAGTTACTCATGGGGGCCCGGAAACACCATATATTTT.

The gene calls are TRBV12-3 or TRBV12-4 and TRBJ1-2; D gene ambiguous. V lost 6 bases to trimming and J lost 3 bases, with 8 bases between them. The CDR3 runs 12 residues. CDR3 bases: TGTGCCAGCAGCCCCTCTGACTATGGCTACACCTTC. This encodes CASSPSDYGYTF.

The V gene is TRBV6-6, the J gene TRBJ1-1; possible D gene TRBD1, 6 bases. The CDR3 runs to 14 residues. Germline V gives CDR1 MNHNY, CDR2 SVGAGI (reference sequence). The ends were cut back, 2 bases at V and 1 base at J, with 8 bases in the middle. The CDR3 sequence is CASSYQGGNTEAFF. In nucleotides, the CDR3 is TGTGCCAGCAGTTACCAAGGGGGGAACACTGAAGCTTTCTTT.

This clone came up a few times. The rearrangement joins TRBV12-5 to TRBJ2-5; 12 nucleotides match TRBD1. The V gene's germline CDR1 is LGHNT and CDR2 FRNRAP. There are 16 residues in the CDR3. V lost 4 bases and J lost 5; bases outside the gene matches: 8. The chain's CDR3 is CASGSGQGAPEETQYF. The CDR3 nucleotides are TGTGCTAGTGGTTCGGGACAGGGGGCGCCCGAGGAGACCCAGTACTTC.

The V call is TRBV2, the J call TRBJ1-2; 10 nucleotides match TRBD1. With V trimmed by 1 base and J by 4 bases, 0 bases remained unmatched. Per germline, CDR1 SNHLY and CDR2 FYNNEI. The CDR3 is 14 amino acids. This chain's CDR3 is CASSEGTGGYGYTF. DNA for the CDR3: TGTGCCAGCAGTGAAGGGACAGGGGGCTATGGCTACACCTTC.

The CDR3 region has the DNA TGTGCCAGCAGCCAGTACGGGACAGCCTCCTACGAGCAGTACTTC. Translated, it gives CASSQYGTASYEQYF. This chain links TRBV3-1 (or the pseudogene TRBV3-2) with TRBJ2-7; 7 bases are shared with TRBD1. This CDR3 has 15 residues. Germline V lookup: CDR1 LGHDT, CDR2 YNNKEL (reference sequence). Germline trimming cut 3 bases from V and 0 bases from J; bases unmatched to any gene: 5.

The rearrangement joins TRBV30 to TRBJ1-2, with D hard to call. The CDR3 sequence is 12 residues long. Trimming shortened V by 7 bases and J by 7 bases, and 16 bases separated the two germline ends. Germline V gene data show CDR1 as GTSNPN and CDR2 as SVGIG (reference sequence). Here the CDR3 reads CALQQFGSGYTF. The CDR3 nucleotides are TGTGCCTTACAGCAATTTGGTAGTGGCTACACCTTC.

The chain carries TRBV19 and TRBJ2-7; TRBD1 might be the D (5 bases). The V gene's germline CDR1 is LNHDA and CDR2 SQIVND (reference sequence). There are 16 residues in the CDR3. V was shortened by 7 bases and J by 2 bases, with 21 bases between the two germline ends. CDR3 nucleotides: TGTGCCAGTAAAAAGGGGATCGGACAACCAACCTACGAGCAGTACTTC. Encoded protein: CASKKGIGQPTYEQYF.

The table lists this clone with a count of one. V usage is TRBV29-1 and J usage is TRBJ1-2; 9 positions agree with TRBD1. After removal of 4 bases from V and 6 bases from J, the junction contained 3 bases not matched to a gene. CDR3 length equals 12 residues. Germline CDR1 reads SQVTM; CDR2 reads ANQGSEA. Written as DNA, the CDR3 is TGCAGCGTTGGTACAGGGGGCCATGGCTACACCTTC. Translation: CSVGTGGHGYTF.

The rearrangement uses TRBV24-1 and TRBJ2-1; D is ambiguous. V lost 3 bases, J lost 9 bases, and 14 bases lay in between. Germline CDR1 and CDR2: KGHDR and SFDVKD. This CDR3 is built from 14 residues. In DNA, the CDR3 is TGTGCCACCAGTGATCATTCGACAAACCTTGAGCAGTTCTTC. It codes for CATSDHSTNLEQFF.

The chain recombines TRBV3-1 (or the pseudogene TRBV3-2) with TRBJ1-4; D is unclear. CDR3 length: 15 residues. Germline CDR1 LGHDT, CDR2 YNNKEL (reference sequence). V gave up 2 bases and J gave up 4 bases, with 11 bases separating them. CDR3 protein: CASSQTGGNNEKLFF. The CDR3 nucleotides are TGTGCCAGCAGCCAAACGGGAGGGAATAATGAAAAACTGTTTTTT.

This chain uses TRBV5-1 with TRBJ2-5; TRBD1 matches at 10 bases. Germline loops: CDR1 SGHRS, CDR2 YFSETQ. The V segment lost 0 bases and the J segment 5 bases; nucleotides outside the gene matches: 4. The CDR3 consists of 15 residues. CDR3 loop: CASSLEGQGTETQYF. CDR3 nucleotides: TGCGCCAGCAGCTTGGAGGGACAGGGGACCGAGACCCAGTACTTC.

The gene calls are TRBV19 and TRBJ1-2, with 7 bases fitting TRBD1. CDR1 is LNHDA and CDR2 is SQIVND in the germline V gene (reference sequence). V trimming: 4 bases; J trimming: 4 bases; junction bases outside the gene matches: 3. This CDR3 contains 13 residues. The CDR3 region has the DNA TGTGCCAGTAGTAGGGACAGCAGCTATGGCTACACCTTC. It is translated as CASSRDSSYGYTF. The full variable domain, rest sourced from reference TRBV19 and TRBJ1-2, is DGGITQSPKYLFRKEGQNVTLSCEQNLNHDAMYWYRQDPGQGLRLIYYSQIVNDFQKGDIAEGYSVSREKKESFPLTVTSAQKNPTAFYLCASSRDSSYGYTFGSGTRLTVV.

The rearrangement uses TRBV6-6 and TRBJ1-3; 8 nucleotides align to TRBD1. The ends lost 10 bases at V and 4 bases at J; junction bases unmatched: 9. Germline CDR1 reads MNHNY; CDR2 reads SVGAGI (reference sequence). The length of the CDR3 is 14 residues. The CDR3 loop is CAIRETGAGNTIYF. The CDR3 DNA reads TGTGCCATCAGGGAGACAGGGGCAGGAAACACCATATATTTT.

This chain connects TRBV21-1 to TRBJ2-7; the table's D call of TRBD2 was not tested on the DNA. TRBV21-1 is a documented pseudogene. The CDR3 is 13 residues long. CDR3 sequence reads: CASSSENSYEQYF. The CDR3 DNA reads TGTGCCAGCAGCAGCGAAAACTCCTACGAGCAGTACTTC.

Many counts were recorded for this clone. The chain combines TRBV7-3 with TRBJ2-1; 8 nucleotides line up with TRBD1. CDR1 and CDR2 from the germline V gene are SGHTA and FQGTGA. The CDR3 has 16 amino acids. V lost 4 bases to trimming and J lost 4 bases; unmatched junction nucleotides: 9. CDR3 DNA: TGTGCCAGCAGCTCCTTCATCACAGGGGGGTACAATGAGCAGTTCTTC. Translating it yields CASSSFITGGYNEQFF.

The DNA for the CDR3 is TGTGCCAGCAGTTCTAGCGGGGGCGGTTCCTACAATGAGCAGTTCTTC. Its protein product is CASSSSGGGSYNEQFF. The chain carries TRBV5-4 and TRBJ2-1; TRBD2 matches at 10 bases. V was pared by 5 bases and J by 1 base, with 6 bases of the junction left unmatched. The CDR3 is made up of 16 amino acids. The germline V gene has CDR1 SGHNT and CDR2 YYREEE (reference sequence).

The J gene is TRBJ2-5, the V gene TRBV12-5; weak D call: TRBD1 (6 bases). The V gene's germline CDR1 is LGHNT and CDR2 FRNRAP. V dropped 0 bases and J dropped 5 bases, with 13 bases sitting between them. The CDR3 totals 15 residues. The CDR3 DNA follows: TGTGCTAGTGGTTTGGTAAACAGGGCCCCGGAGACCCAGTACTTC. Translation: CASGLVNRAPETQYF.

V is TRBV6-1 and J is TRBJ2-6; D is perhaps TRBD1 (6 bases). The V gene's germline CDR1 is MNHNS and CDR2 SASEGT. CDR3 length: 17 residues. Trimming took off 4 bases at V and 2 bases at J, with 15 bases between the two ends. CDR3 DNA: TGTGCCAGCAGTGTACAGGGACCAAGGGCTGGGGCCAACGTCCTGACTTTC. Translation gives CASSVQGPRAGANVLTF.

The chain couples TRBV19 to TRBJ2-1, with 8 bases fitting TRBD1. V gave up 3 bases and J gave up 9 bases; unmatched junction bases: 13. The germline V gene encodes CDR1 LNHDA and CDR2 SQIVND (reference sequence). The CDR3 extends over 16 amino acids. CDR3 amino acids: CASSMLMGRGRREQFF. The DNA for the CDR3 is TGTGCCAGTAGTATGTTGATGGGCAGGGGGCGCCGTGAGCAGTTCTTC.

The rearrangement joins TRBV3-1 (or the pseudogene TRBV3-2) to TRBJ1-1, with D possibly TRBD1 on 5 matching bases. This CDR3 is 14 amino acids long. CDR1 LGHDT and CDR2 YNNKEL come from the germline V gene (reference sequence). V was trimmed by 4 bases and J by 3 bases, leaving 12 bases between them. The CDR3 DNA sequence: TGTGCCAGCAGCCGGGGGGTAGGCCACACTGAAGCTTTCTTT. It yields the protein CASSRGVGHTEAFF.